These 27 T cell receptor beta chains were sequenced from one sample in a study of beta chain features in type 1 diabetes. Reverse transcribing all isolated RNA meant expressed TCRB transcripts were sequenced. Assay used: immunoSEQ multiplex PCR; TCRdb lists only in-frame clones, some missing. The table records around 300,000 clones, around 7.3% of them present only once. Input material: central memory CD4+ T cells from blood. The receptors originated from a woman between 18 and 29 years old in good health.

This chain joins TRBV28 and TRBJ2-2; D tentatively reads TRBD1 or TRBD2 (5 bases each). In germline, CDR1 is MDHEN, CDR2 SYDVKM. Trimming removed 6 bases at V and 7 bases at J, with 30 bases between. The CDR3 has 19 amino acids. The CDR3 region has the DNA TGTGCCAGCAGGCACCGGCGCGCGGATCAGGGACGTTCAATCGGGGAGCTGTTTTTT. Translation gives CASRHRRADQGRSIGELFF.

The chain carries TRBV11-1 and TRBJ2-2, with D unresolved. The V end lost 3 bases, the J end lost 6 bases, and 11 bases lay between the germline ends. The CDR3 totals 14 residues. Per the germline V gene, CDR1 is SGHAT and CDR2 is FQDESV (reference sequence). CDR3 region: CASSFGRVAGELFF. For the CDR3, the DNA is TGTGCCAGCAGCTTCGGAAGGGTGGCCGGGGAGCTGTTTTTT.

This clone was counted a few times. The V gene is TRBV30, the J gene TRBJ2-1; tentative D call: TRBD2 (6 bases). Trimming cost V 0 bases and J 4 bases, with 13 bases left between them. The germline V gene encodes CDR1 GTSNPN and CDR2 SVGIG (reference sequence). The length of the CDR3 is 15 residues. CDR3 nucleotides: TGTGCCTGGAGTGTGGGCAGGAGGGCATACAATGAGCAGTTCTTC. This codes for CAWSVGRRAYNEQFF.

This clone was observed a few times. The rearrangement joins TRBV7-2 to TRBJ1-1, with D possibly being TRBD1 (6 bases). Germline V gives CDR1 SGHTA, CDR2 FQGNSA. The V end lost 5 bases, the J end lost 11 bases, and 21 bases lay between the germline ends. This CDR3 comprises 14 residues. The DNA of the CDR3 is TGTGCCAGCAGCCCCGCGCTCACAGGGTTGGACGCTTTCTTT. Its translation: CASSPALTGLDAFF.

The chain recombines TRBV7-2 with TRBJ1-5, with 8 bases fitting TRBD1. CDR1 and CDR2 (germline): SGHTA, FQGNSA. Trimming cost V 4 bases and J 4 bases; bases outside gene matches: 6. CDR3 length: 15 amino acids. In DNA, the CDR3 is TGTGCCAGCAGCTCTCCGGGACAGGCTAATCAGCCCCAGCATTTT. Encoded protein: CASSSPGQANQPQHF.

This clone was detected only a few times. The J gene is TRBJ1-1, the V gene TRBV9; tentatively, D is TRBD1 (5 bases). V lost 0 bases and J 8 bases, leaving 14 bases between the germline ends. The CDR3 covers 14 residues. The germline gives CDR1 SGDLS, CDR2 YYNGEE. CDR3 sequence: CASSVAQGPNEAFF. The CDR3 region has the DNA TGTGCCAGCAGCGTAGCGCAGGGTCCGAACGAAGCTTTCTTT.

This clone was counted between two and nine times. The chain has TRBV19 and TRBJ2-1, with TRBD1 identical over 7 bases. V shed 2 bases, J shed 7 bases, and the junction held 2 bases outside the gene matches. From germline, CDR1 is LNHDA and CDR2 SQIVND (reference sequence). The length of the CDR3 is 13 residues. The CDR3 spells CASSISGGNEQFF. As DNA, the CDR3 is TGTGCCAGTAGTATATCAGGGGGAAATGAGCAGTTCTTC. Supplemented by reference TRBV19 and TRBJ2-1, the full variable domain reads DGGITQSPKYLFRKEGQNVTLSCEQNLNHDAMYWYRQDPGQGLRLIYYSQIVNDFQKGDIAEGYSVSREKKESFPLTVTSAQKNPTAFYLCASSISGGNEQFFGPGTRLTVL.

This clone has a handful of counts. The chain combines TRBV19 with TRBJ1-2; weak D call: TRBD1 (5 bases). Germline V CDR1 and CDR2: LNHDA, SQIVND (reference sequence). The CDR3 loop spans 14 amino acids. Trimming removed 3 bases at V and 7 bases at J, with 15 bases between. The CDR3: CASSIGGFPAGYTF. Here the CDR3 DNA reads TGTGCCAGTAGTATCGGGGGGTTCCCAGCTGGCTACACCTTC.

CDR3 sequence (DNA): TGTGCCTGGAGTGTGAGGGGGCGAGGCTACACCTTC. Translation gives CAWSVRGRGYTF. J is TRBJ1-2 and V is TRBV30; 7 positions match TRBD1. V gave up 0 bases and J gave up 8 bases; unmatched junction bases: 3. The CDR3 totals 12 residues. Germline V lookup: CDR1 GTSNPN, CDR2 SVGIG (reference sequence).

The V call is TRBV9, the J call TRBJ2-5; 7 positions agree with TRBD2. This CDR3 has 15 amino acids. Trimming cost V 3 bases and J 5 bases; bases outside gene matches: 10. Germline-derived CDR1 and CDR2 are SGDLS and YYNGEE. CDR3 residues: CASSASGAPGETQYF. The CDR3 DNA is TGTGCCAGCAGCGCGAGCGGGGCCCCGGGGGAGACCCAGTACTTC.

V usage is TRBV13 and J usage is TRBJ2-1; 10 positions agree with TRBD1. Germline V gives CDR1 PRHDT, CDR2 FYEKMQ (reference sequence). This CDR3 has 15 residues. Trimming at V came to 6 bases and at J to 4 bases, leaving 6 bases not matched to a gene. This CDR3 is CASSRQGAGYNEQFF. The CDR3, as DNA: TGTGCCAGCAGTCGACAGGGGGCAGGTTACAATGAGCAGTTCTTC.

The sample holds a few counts of this clone. The CDR3 sequence is CASTANALNTGELFF. The DNA of the CDR3 is TGTGCCAGCACCGCAAATGCCCTCAACACCGGGGAGCTGTTTTTT. This chain connects TRBV7-9 to TRBJ2-2; D call uncertain. CDR3 length: 15 residues. Germline V CDR1 and CDR2: SEHNR, FQNEAQ (reference sequence). V lost 7 bases and J lost 2, with 14 bases in between.

The rearrangement joins TRBV7-2 to TRBJ2-5, with 10 bases matching TRBD2. The CDR3 totals 16 residues. V was clipped by 3 bases and J by 3 bases; unmatched bases: 7. Looked up from germline, CDR1 is SGHTA and CDR2 is FQGNSA. The CDR3 DNA follows: TGTGCCAGCAGCTTCCGTCTAGCGGGGGTTGAAGAGACCCAGTACTTC. It yields the protein CASSFRLAGVEETQYF.

This clone was seen more than once but under ten times. The chain carries TRBV29-1 and TRBJ2-5; TRBD2 is a possible D gene (5 bases). Deletions cut 3 bases from V and 5 bases from J, with 10 bases between. The CDR3 length is 12 residues. CDR1 and CDR2 (germline): SQVTM, ANQGSEA. This chain's CDR3 is CSVDLTGETQYF. Here the CDR3 DNA reads TGCAGCGTTGACCTAACGGGGGAGACCCAGTACTTC.

The rearrangement uses TRBV19 and TRBJ1-5, with unresolved D. V was shortened by 5 bases and J by 7 bases, with 15 bases between the two germline ends. The CDR3 covers 14 residues. Germline V gene lookup returns CDR1 LNHDA and CDR2 SQIVND (reference sequence). The CDR3 loop is CASSPRGVQQPQHF. The CDR3 DNA reads TGTGCCAGTAGTCCCAGAGGAGTTCAACAGCCCCAGCATTTT.

This clone was seen a handful of times. J is TRBJ1-6 and V is TRBV27; no reliable D call. The CDR3 has 15 amino acids. Germline-derived CDR1 and CDR2 are MNHEY and SMNVEV (reference sequence). Trimming took 9 bases from V and 4 from J, leaving 16 bases between them. The CDR3, as DNA: TGTGCCAGTTCTTCACTCGGCGGTTATAATTCACCCCTCCACTTT. Encoded protein: CASSSLGGYNSPLHF.

Only a few counts were recorded for this clone. This chain connects TRBV5-1 to TRBJ2-3; possibly TRBD1 for D (6 bases). V shed 4 bases and J shed 1 base, with 10 bases lying between them. Germline loops: CDR1 SGHRS, CDR2 YFSETQ. The CDR3 extends over 14 amino acids. The CDR3 DNA sequence: TGCGCCAGCAGCAGCAGACAGGGCACAGATACGCAGTATTTT. Residues: CASSSRQGTDTQYF. Looking up the rest from reference TRBV5-1 and TRBJ2-3 gives the full variable domain: KAGVTQTPRYLIKTRGQQVTLSCSPISGHRSVSWYQQTPGQGLQFLFEYFSETQRNKGNFPGRFSGRQFSNSRSEMNVSTLELGDSALYLCASSSRQGTDTQYFGPGTRLTVL.

The V call is TRBV6-1, the J call TRBJ1-2; TRBD1 might be the D (6 bases). This CDR3 comprises 12 residues. V was cut by 5 bases and J by 4 bases, with 8 bases left in between. Germline loops: CDR1 MNHNS, CDR2 SASEGT. The CDR3 reads CASSPGVYGYTF. In DNA, the CDR3 is TGTGCCAGCAGTCCAGGGGTCTATGGCTACACCTTC.

A few counts support this clone. The V gene is TRBV29-1, the J gene TRBJ1-5; the match to TRBD1 covers 10 bases. The junction had 4 bases not matched to a gene; V was cut back by 3 bases and J by 8 bases. Germline CDR1 is SQVTM and CDR2 is ANQGSEA. The CDR3 has 13 amino acids. This CDR3 is CSVDLGQGKPQHF. The CDR3 DNA follows: TGCAGCGTTGATCTGGGACAGGGGAAGCCCCAGCATTTT.

This chain links TRBV9 with TRBJ2-7; 8 positions match TRBD1. Germline CDR1 is SGDLS and CDR2 is YYNGEE. J lost 2 bases, V lost 2 bases, and 18 bases had no gene match. There are 19 residues in the CDR3. The CDR3 is CASSVLTHLKGDRTYEQYF. The CDR3 nucleotides are TGTGCCAGCAGCGTCCTAACTCACCTTAAGGGGGACAGGACCTACGAGCAGTACTTC.

The chain joins TRBV4-3 to TRBJ2-3; D remains unclear. The CDR3 contains 13 residues. V was shortened by 0 bases and J by 7 bases, with 8 bases between the two germline ends. Looked up from germline, CDR1 is LGHNA and CDR2 is YSLEER. The CDR3 loop reads CASSQDQLNTQYF. In DNA form, the CDR3 reads TGCGCCAGCAGCCAAGACCAACTTAATACGCAGTATTTT.

This clone was counted a few times. This chain joins TRBV7-9 and TRBJ1-5; 7 positions match TRBD1. The CDR3 loop spans 16 amino acids. CDR1 is SEHNR, CDR2 FQNEAQ, per germline (reference sequence). The V gene end was trimmed by 5 bases and the J gene end by 4 bases; junction bases not matched to a gene: 11. CDR3 DNA: TGTGCCAGCAGCCTAATCGGACAGGCCCAAAATCAGCCCCAGCATTTT. Translating it yields CASSLIGQAQNQPQHF.

There are many counts of this clone. The chain couples TRBV10-3 to TRBJ2-5; tentative D call: TRBD1 (6 bases). This CDR3 is built from 14 residues. CDR1 and CDR2 from the germline V gene are ENHRY and SYGVKD. The V gene lost 2 bases and the J gene lost 4 bases, with 11 bases spanning the gap. Written as DNA, the CDR3 is TGTGCCATCAGTGAGGAGACAGGACCAGAGACCCAGTACTTC. It is translated as CAISEETGPETQYF.

The V call is TRBV5-1, the J call TRBJ1-2; tentatively, D is TRBD1 (5 bases). CDR1 is SGHRS, CDR2 YFSETQ, per germline. V lost 0 bases and J 3 bases, leaving 12 bases between the germline ends. The CDR3 consists of 15 residues. The CDR3 bases are TGCGCCAGCAGCTTGGGAGGGGTTCTCGACTATGGCTACACCTTC. Residues: CASSLGGVLDYGYTF.

This clone came up a few times. Other DNA sequences in the same sample also yield this CDR3. The chain recombines TRBV5-1 with TRBJ2-2; possibly TRBD1 for D (6 bases). V was clipped by 0 bases and J by 6 bases, with 6 bases between them. From germline, CDR1 is SGHRS and CDR2 YFSETQ. The CDR3 is made up of 13 amino acids. CDR3 amino acids: CASSLEGAGELFF. The CDR3 nucleotides are TGCGCCAGCAGCTTGGAGGGGGCCGGGGAGCTGTTTTTT. Full variable domain (outside the CDR3, taken from reference TRBV5-1 and TRBJ2-2): KAGVTQTPRYLIKTRGQQVTLSCSPISGHRSVSWYQQTPGQGLQFLFEYFSETQRNKGNFPGRFSGRQFSNSRSEMNVSTLELGDSALYLCASSLEGAGELFFGEGSRLTVL.

This clone was recorded a few times. The chain carries TRBV14 and TRBJ1-2, with D unresolved. This CDR3 comprises 13 residues. CDR1 and CDR2 from the germline V gene are SGHDN and FVKESK. Trimming removed 7 bases at V and 5 bases at J, with 14 bases between. The CDR3 sequence: CASNRATGYGYTF. CDR3 DNA: TGTGCCAGCAACCGGGCGACGGGGTATGGCTACACCTTC.

Only a few counts were recorded for this clone. The chain employs TRBV28 and TRBJ2-7, with unresolved D. The CDR3 length is 14 residues. CDR1 MDHEN and CDR2 SYDVKM come from the germline V gene. The V and J ends lost 5 bases and 0 bases respectively, with 11 bases between them. For the CDR3, the DNA is TGTGCCAGCAGTCGACTGGGTCACTCCTACGAGCAGTACGTC. It specifies CASSRLGHSYEQYV.